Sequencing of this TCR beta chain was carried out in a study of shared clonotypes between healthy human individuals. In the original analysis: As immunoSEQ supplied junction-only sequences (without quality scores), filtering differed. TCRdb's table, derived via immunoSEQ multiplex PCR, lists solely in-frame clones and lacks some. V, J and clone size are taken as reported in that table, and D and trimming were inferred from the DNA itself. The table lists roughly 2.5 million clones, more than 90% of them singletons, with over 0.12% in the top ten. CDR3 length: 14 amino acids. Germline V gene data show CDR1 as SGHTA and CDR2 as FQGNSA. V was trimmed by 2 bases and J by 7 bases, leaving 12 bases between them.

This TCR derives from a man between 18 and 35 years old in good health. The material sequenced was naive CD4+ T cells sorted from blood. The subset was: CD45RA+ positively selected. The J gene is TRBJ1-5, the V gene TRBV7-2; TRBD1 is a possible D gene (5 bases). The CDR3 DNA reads TGTGCCAGCAGCTTAAACGGTGCAGGGCAGCCCCAGCATTTT. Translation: CASSLNGAGQPQHF.